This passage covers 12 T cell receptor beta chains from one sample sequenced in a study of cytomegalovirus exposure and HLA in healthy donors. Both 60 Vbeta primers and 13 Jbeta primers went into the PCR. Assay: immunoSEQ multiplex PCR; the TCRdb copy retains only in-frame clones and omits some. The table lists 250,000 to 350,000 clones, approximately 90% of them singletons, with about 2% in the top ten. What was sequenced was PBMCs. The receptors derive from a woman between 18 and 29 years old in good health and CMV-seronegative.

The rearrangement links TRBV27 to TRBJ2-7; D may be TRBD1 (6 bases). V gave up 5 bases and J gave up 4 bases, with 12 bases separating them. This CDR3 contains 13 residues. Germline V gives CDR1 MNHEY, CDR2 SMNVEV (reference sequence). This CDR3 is CASSDYTGYEQYF. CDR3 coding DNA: TGTGCCAGCAGTGACTATACAGGGTACGAGCAGTACTTC.

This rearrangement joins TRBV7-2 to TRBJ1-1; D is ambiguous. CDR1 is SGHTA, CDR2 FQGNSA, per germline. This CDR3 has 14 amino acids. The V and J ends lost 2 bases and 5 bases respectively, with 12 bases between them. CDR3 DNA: TGTGCCAGCAGCTTATTGGAGGGAAGGACTGAAGCTTTCTTT. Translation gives CASSLLEGRTEAFF. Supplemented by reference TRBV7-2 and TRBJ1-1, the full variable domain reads GAGVSQSPSNKVTEKGKDVELRCDPISGHTALYWYRQSLGQGLEFLIYFQGNSAPDKSGLPSDRFSAERTGGSVSTLTIQRTQQEDSAVYLCASSLLEGRTEAFFGQGTRLTVV.

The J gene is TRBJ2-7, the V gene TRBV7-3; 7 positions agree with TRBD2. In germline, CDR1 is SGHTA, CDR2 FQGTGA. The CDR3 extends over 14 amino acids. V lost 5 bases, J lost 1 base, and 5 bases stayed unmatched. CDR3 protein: CASSIGLESYEQYF. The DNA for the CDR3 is TGTGCCAGCAGCATTGGACTAGAATCCTACGAGCAGTACTTC. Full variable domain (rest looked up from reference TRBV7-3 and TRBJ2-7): GAGVSQTPSNKVTEKGKYVELRCDPISGHTALYWYRQSLGQGPEFLIYFQGTGAADDSGLPNDRFFAVRPEGSVSTLKIQRTERGDSAVYLCASSIGLESYEQYFGPGTRLTVT.

CDR3 loop: CASRPSVGGESEAFF. CDR3 DNA: TGTGCCAGCCGACCATCGGTGGGAGGAGAATCTGAAGCTTTCTTT. The J gene is TRBJ1-1, the V gene TRBV13; D is uncertain. Germline-derived CDR1 and CDR2 are PRHDT and FYEKMQ (reference sequence). V was shortened by 8 bases and J by 6 bases, with 22 bases between the two germline ends. This CDR3 comprises 15 residues.

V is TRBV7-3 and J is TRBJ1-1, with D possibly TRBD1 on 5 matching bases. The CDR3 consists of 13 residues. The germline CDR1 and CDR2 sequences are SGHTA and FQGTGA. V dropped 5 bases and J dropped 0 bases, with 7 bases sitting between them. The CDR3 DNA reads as TGTGCCAGCAGCCCAGGGCTGAACACTGAAGCTTTCTTT. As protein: CASSPGLNTEAFF.

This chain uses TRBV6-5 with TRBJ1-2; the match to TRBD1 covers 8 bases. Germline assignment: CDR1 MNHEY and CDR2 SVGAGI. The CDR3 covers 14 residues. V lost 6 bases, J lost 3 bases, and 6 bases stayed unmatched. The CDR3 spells CASSTGGGDYGYTF. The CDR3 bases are TGTGCCAGCAGCACAGGGGGAGGGGACTATGGCTACACCTTC.

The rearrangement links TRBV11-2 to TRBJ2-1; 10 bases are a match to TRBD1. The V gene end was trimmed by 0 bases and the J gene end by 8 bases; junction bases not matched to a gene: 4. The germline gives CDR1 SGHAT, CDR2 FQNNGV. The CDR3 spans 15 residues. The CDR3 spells CASSLDGTGVYEQFF. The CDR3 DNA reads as TGTGCCAGCAGCTTAGACGGGACAGGGGTTTATGAGCAGTTCTTC. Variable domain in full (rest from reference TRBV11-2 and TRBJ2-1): EAGVAQSPRYKIIEKRQSVAFWCNPISGHATLYWYQQILGQGPKLLIQFQNNGVVDDSQLPKDRFSAERLKGVDSTLKIQPAKLEDSAVYLCASSLDGTGVYEQFFGPGTRLTVL.

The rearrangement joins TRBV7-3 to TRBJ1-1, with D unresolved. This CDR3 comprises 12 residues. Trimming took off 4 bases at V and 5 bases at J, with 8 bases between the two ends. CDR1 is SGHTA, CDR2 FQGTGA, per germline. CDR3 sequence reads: CASSSAGTEAFF. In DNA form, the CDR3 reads TGTGCCAGCAGCTCCGCAGGAACTGAAGCTTTCTTT. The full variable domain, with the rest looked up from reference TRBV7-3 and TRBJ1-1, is GAGVSQTPSNKVTEKGKYVELRCDPISGHTALYWYRQSLGQGPEFLIYFQGTGAADDSGLPNDRFFAVRPEGSVSTLKIQRTERGDSAVYLCASSSAGTEAFFGQGTRLTVV.

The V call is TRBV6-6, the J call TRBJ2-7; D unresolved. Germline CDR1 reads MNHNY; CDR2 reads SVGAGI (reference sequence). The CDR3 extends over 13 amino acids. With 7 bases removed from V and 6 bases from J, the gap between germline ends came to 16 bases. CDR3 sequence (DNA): TGTGCCAGCACCGAACTTCACCCCTCCGAGCAGTACTTC. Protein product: CASTELHPSEQYF.

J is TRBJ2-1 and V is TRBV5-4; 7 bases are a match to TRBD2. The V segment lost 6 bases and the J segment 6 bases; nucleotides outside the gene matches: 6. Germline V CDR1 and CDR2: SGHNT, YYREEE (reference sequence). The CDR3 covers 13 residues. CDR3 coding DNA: TGTGCCAGCATGTGGGGGGGTAGCAATGAGCAGTTCTTC. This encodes CASMWGGSNEQFF. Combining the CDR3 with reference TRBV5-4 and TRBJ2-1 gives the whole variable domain ETGVTQSPTHLIKTRGQQVTLRCSSQSGHNTVSWYQQALGQGPQFIFQYYREEENGRGNFPPRFSGLQFPNYSSELNVNALELDDSALYLCASMWGGSNEQFFGPGTRLTVL.

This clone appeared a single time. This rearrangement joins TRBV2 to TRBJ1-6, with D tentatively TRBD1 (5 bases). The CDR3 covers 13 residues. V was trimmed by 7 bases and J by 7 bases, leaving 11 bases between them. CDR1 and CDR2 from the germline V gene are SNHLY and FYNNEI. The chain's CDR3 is CASMGPVNSPLHF. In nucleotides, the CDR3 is TGTGCCAGCATGGGGCCGGTCAATTCACCCCTCCACTTT.

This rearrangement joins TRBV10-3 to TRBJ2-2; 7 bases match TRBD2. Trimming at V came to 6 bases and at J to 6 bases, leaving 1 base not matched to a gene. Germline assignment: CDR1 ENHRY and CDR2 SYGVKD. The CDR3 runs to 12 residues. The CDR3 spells CAIRGLAGELFF. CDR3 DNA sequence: TGTGCCATCAGAGGACTAGCCGGGGAGCTGTTTTTT.